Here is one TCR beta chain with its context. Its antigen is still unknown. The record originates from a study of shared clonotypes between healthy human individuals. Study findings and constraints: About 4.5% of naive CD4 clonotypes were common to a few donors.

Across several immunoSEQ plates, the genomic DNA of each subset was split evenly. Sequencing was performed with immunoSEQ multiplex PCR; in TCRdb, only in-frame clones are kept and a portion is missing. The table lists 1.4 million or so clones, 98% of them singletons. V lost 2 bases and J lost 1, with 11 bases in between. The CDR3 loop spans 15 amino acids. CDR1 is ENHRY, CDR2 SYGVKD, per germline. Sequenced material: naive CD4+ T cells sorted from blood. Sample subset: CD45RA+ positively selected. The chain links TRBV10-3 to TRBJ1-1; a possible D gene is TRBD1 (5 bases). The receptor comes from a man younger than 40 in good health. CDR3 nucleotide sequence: TGTGCCATCAGTGAGCGGGGGACGGCGAACACTGAAGCTTTCTTT. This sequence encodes CAISERGTANTEAFF.